The 13 T cell receptor beta chains below were found in one sample sequenced in a study of Ad26.COV2.S vaccination and SARS-CoV-2 variants. TCRdb keeps only in-frame clones here, not all; method: immunoSEQ multiplex PCR. This table holds around 300,000 clones, about 86% found once. Noted treatment: some 20 received Ad26.COV2.S at low or high dose, single or two shots; about 5 received placebo; per-sample allocation not given. Samples were taken on day 63 after the first vaccine or placebo injection. The specimen comprised peripheral blood, sampled in a trial of Ad26.COV2.S vaccine versus placebo. The receptor source for this set is a person between 18 and 59 years old who received the Ad26.COV2.S COVID-19 vaccine or a placebo.

In this sample, this clone turned up once. This chain uses TRBV27 with TRBJ2-1, with a weak D call TRBD2 (5 bases). Germline V gene sequence: CDR1 MNHEY, CDR2 SMNVEV (reference sequence). The V gene lost 3 bases and the J gene lost 2 bases, with 17 bases spanning the gap. The CDR3 contains 17 residues. DNA for the CDR3: TGTGCCAGCAGTTTTAGTGTGGGAGATGGGCCCTACAATGAGCAGTTCTTC. It translates to CASSFSVGDGPYNEQFF.

The CDR3 DNA reads as TGTGCCAGTATACTCGGCCCCTATAGCAATCAGCCCCAGCATTTT. Its translation is CASILGPYSNQPQHF. The V and J genes are TRBV19 and TRBJ1-5; no firm D call. Trimming stripped 7 bases from V and 0 bases from J, with 13 bases between. Looked up from germline, CDR1 is LNHDA and CDR2 is SQIVND (reference sequence). CDR3 length: 15 amino acids. The complete variable domain, with remaining parts taken from reference TRBV19 and TRBJ1-5, reads DGGITQSPKYLFRKEGQNVTLSCEQNLNHDAMYWYRQDPGQGLRLIYYSQIVNDFQKGDIAEGYSVSREKKESFPLTVTSAQKNPTAFYLCASILGPYSNQPQHFGDGTRLSIL.

This clone occurred a few times. This sequence joins TRBV7-8 and TRBJ2-1; 10 bases match TRBD1. The V segment lost 5 bases and the J segment 2 bases; nucleotides outside the gene matches: 3. Germline CDR1 SGHVS, CDR2 FQNEAQ. There are 15 residues in the CDR3. CDR3: CASSLGQGAYNEQFF. CDR3 sequence (DNA): TGTGCCAGCAGCCTCGGACAGGGGGCCTACAATGAGCAGTTCTTC.

The chain links TRBV28 to TRBJ1-3, with 7 bases aligning to TRBD1. This CDR3 has 19 residues. Germline V gives CDR1 MDHEN, CDR2 SYDVKM. The V and J ends lost 6 bases and 4 bases, in that order; junction bases with no gene match: 21. In DNA form, the CDR3 reads TGTGCCAGCAGCACTCCCGGGACAGCCCGTTGGGTTAGAGGAAACACCATATATTTT. It codes for CASSTPGTARWVRGNTIYF.

The chain carries TRBV6-5 and TRBJ2-7; TRBD1 aligns across 7 bases. V was clipped by 4 bases and J by 2 bases; unmatched bases: 5. The CDR3 is made up of 14 amino acids. Germline CDR1 and CDR2: MNHEY and SVGAGI. CDR3 sequence reads: CASSFRDRTYEQYF. As DNA, the CDR3 is TGTGCCAGCAGTTTCCGGGACAGAACCTACGAGCAGTACTTC.

Details on this clone: At one boundary the junction diverges from the germline segment, which might be a read error. The rearrangement joins TRBV7-7 to TRBJ2-1, with TRBD2 as a possible D gene (6 bases). Germline lookup yields CDR1 SSHAT and CDR2 FNYEAQ (reference sequence). The CDR3 consists of 15 residues. The CDR3 protein is CASSLGTRSYNEQFF. The DNA of the CDR3 is TGTGCTAGCAGCCTCGGGACTCGCTCCTACAATGAGCAGTTCTTC.

This clone was counted ten times or more. V is TRBV5-6 and J is TRBJ2-2; no reliable D call. Trimming took 0 bases from V and 0 from J, leaving 6 bases between them. The CDR3 sequence is 15 residues long. Germline CDR1 is SGHDT and CDR2 is YYEEEE. The CDR3 spells CASSLAGTNTGELFF. The CDR3 DNA is TGTGCCAGCAGCTTGGCTGGCACGAACACCGGGGAGCTGTTTTTT.

This chain joins TRBV5-4 and TRBJ2-1; no firm D call. Trimming shortened V by 9 bases and J by 5 bases, and 21 bases separated the two germline ends. The CDR3 runs to 15 residues. Germline-derived CDR1 and CDR2 are SGHNT and YYREEE (reference sequence). The chain's CDR3 is CATFVGTPNNNEQFF. The CDR3 DNA sequence: TGTGCCACTTTCGTCGGTACTCCCAATAACAATGAGCAGTTCTTC.

The chain has TRBV27 and TRBJ1-4; unclear D gene. The CDR3 has 15 amino acids. V gave up 6 bases and J gave up 5 bases, with 16 bases separating them. CDR1 and CDR2 (germline): MNHEY, SMNVEV (reference sequence). The CDR3 DNA sequence: TGTGCCAGCAGATCCCCCGGGGTCGGAAATGAAAAACTGTTTTTT. As protein: CASRSPGVGNEKLFF.

The chain recombines TRBV7-9 with TRBJ2-7; D could derive from TRBD1 or TRBD2 (5 bases each). Germline values: CDR1 SEHNR, CDR2 FQNEAQ (reference sequence). V shed 5 bases and J shed 5 bases, with 22 bases lying between them. The CDR3 totals 16 residues. The CDR3 is CASSEGPTIPRDEQYF. The DNA of the CDR3 is TGTGCCAGCAGCGAGGGACCGACCATCCCAAGAGACGAGCAGTACTTC.

This sequence joins TRBV5-1 and TRBJ2-7; D call uncertain. Between the trimmed V and J ends, which lost 4 bases and 7 bases, there was a span of 18 bases. Looked up from germline, CDR1 is SGHRS and CDR2 is YFSETQ. CDR3 length: 14 amino acids. This chain's CDR3 is CASSRATGLSEQYF. The CDR3 nucleotides are TGCGCCAGCAGCCGCGCTACCGGTCTGAGTGAGCAGTACTTC.

The chain uses TRBV19 and TRBJ1-1, with no clear D. The V and J ends lost 1 base and 5 bases respectively, with 14 bases between them. The CDR3 length is 15 residues. Germline V gene sequence: CDR1 LNHDA, CDR2 SQIVND (reference sequence). CDR3 bases: TGTGCCAGTAGTATAGGGTACGCGAAGCGGACTGAAGCTTTCTTT. Protein product: CASSIGYAKRTEAFF.

This clone occurred once. The gene calls are TRBV11-2 and TRBJ2-1; 9 positions match TRBD2. Germline V gives CDR1 SGHAT, CDR2 FQNNGV. The ends lost 2 bases at V and 1 base at J; junction bases unmatched: 6. The CDR3 is made up of 17 amino acids. CDR3 in DNA: TGTGCCAGCAGCTTAATAGGCGCGGGAGGGTCCTACAATGAGCAGTTCTTC. It specifies CASSLIGAGGSYNEQFF.